These T cell receptor beta chains were read from a single sample in a study of blood T cell repertoires in COVID-19. TCRdb keeps only in-frame clones here, not all; method: immunoSEQ multiplex PCR. The data show about 42,000 clones, 70% to 90% seen once. The sample taken for sequencing was peripheral blood. The receptor source for this set is a human donor in a cohort sampled during active COVID-19. Each CDR3 is given with its conserved first and last residue. Fields, in order: J gene, D gene, clone size, V gene, CDR3 length, CDR3 DNA, CDR3 protein. The D gene is left open where the match is weak. Expanded clones are given a class, and other clones once, few, many or no size at all.

J: TRBJ1-6
D: -
size: -
V: TRBV2
length: 14
DNA: TGTGCCAGCCTGCCCGCGGGCTATAATTCACCCCTCCACTTT
CDR3: CASLPAGYNSPLHF

J: TRBJ2-3
D: TRBD2
size: -
V: TRBV2
length: 17
DNA: TGTGCCAGCAGTGACGGGGCTAGCGGGGAACACACAGATACGCAGTATTTT
CDR3: CASSDGASGEHTDTQYF

J: TRBJ1-2
D: TRBD1
size: -
V: TRBV6-5
length: 15
DNA: TGTGCCAGCAGTCTATATCCGGGACAGGACTATGGCTACACCTTC
CDR3: CASSLYPGQDYGYTF

J: TRBJ2-3
D: TRBD2
size: -
V: TRBV18
length: 19
DNA: TGTGCCAGCTCACCACCATTGACTAGCGGCCTCCCTAGCACAGATACGCAGTATTTT
CDR3: CASSPPLTSGLPSTDTQYF

J: TRBJ2-7
D: -
size: -
V: TRBV5-1
length: 13
DNA: TGCGCCAGCAGCTTTGTTCGGGGCTACGAGCAGTACTTC
CDR3: CASSFVRGYEQYF

J: TRBJ1-4
D: TRBD1
size: -
V: TRBV6-1
length: 18
DNA: TGTGCCAGCAGTGGCCGACAGGGGCTTTCGATCGGTAATGAAAAACTGTTTTTT
CDR3: CASSGRQGLSIGNEKLFF

J: TRBJ2-7
D: -
size: -
V: TRBV5-4
length: 13
DNA: TGTGCCAGCAGCTTTCAGGGCTCCTACGAGCAGTACTTC
CDR3: CASSFQGSYEQYF

J: TRBJ1-2
D: -
size: -
V: TRBV6-1
length: 13
DNA: TGTGCCAGCAGTGAAACAGGGTTCTATGGCTACACCTTC
CDR3: CASSETGFYGYTF

J: TRBJ2-3
D: -
size: -
V: TRBV4-2
length: 15
DNA: TGTGCCAGCAGCCGAGACAGGGAGGTCACAGATACGCAGTATTTT
CDR3: CASSRDREVTDTQYF

J: TRBJ2-2
D: -
size: -
V: TRBV3-1/TRBV3-2
length: 14
DNA: TGTGCCAGCAGCCTTGACTGGAAGACCGGGGAGCTGTTTTTT
CDR3: CASSLDWKTGELFF

J: TRBJ1-1
D: -
size: -
V: TRBV7-9
length: 18
DNA: TGTGCCAGCAGCTTAGAAGGGTCCCCCCAGGGGTTCGGGGACGGAGCTTTCTTT
CDR3: CASSLEGSPQGFGDGAFF

J: TRBJ2-1
D: TRBD2
size: -
V: TRBV4-2
length: 16
DNA: TGTGCCAGCAGCGTCGGGACTAGCGGGGGGTACAATGAGCAGTTCTTC
CDR3: CASSVGTSGGYNEQFF

J: TRBJ1-5
D: TRBD1
size: few
V: TRBV6-1
length: 16
DNA: TGTGCCAGCAGTGAAGCCATACAGGGGGCGGTTCAGCCCCAGCATTTT
CDR3: CASSEAIQGAVQPQHF

J: TRBJ2-1
D: TRBD1
size: -
V: TRBV6-5
length: 16
DNA: TGTGCCAGCAGTTATACCGGGACAGGGGTCTACAATGAGCAGTTCTTC
CDR3: CASSYTGTGVYNEQFF

J: TRBJ2-7
D: TRBD2
size: -
V: TRBV2
length: 15
DNA: TGTGCCAGCAGTGAAAAGCGGGGTAACTCCTACGAGCAGTACTTC
CDR3: CASSEKRGNSYEQYF

J: TRBJ1-1
D: TRBD1
size: -
V: TRBV13
length: 13
DNA: TGTGCCAGCAGCTCATCCTTACAGGGGGAAGCTTTCTTT
CDR3: CASSSSLQGEAFF

J: TRBJ1-1
D: -
size: -
V: TRBV19
length: 14
DNA: TGTGCCAGTAGTATACAGGGGCGCGGCACTGAAGCTTTCTTT
CDR3: CASSIQGRGTEAFF

J: TRBJ1-1
D: -
size: -
V: TRBV29-1
length: 15
DNA: TGCAGCGTTAAGCCCATGGGGGGGCCGGTCACTGAAGCTTTCTTT
CDR3: CSVKPMGGPVTEAFF

J: TRBJ2-4
D: -
size: -
V: TRBV30
length: 17
DNA: TGTGCCTGGAGGGTCATCGGCGCGGGGTGGGACAAAAACATTCAGTACTTC
CDR3: CAWRVIGAGWDKNIQYF

J: TRBJ2-5
D: -
size: -
V: TRBV18
length: 13
DNA: TGTGCCAGCTCACCAGGCCAGTCAGAGACCCAGTACTTC
CDR3: CASSPGQSETQYF

J: TRBJ1-6
D: -
size: -
V: TRBV4-1
length: 15
DNA: TGCGCCAGCAGCCAGCCCCGACTCACCAATTCACCCCTCCACTTT
CDR3: CASSQPRLTNSPLHF

J: TRBJ1-1
D: TRBD1
size: -
V: TRBV29-1
length: 12
DNA: TGCAGCGTAGCCAGGGGGGCCGGTGAAGCTTTCTTT
CDR3: CSVARGAGEAFF

J: TRBJ1-2
D: TRBD1
size: -
V: TRBV5-1
length: 17
DNA: TGCGCCAGCAGTTCGGGACAGGAGAAAGCAGCCCTCTATGGCTACACCTTC
CDR3: CASSSGQEKAALYGYTF

J: TRBJ1-2
D: TRBD1
size: -
V: TRBV2
length: 14
DNA: TGTGCCAGCAGTGAAGCCCGACAGGGGGACGGCTACACCTTC
CDR3: CASSEARQGDGYTF

J: TRBJ1-2
D: -
size: -
V: TRBV7-9
length: 13
DNA: TGTGCCAGCAGCTTAACGGGGGTGCATGGCTACACCTTC
CDR3: CASSLTGVHGYTF

J: TRBJ1-2
D: -
size: -
V: TRBV7-9
length: 14
DNA: TGTGCCAGCAGCTGGGGACAACCGGTCATGGGCTACACCTTC
CDR3: CASSWGQPVMGYTF

J: TRBJ2-1
D: -
size: -
V: TRBV20-1
length: 11
DNA: TGCAGTGCTAGAGGGACAGACCGGCAGTTCTTC
CDR3: CSARGTDRQFF

J: TRBJ1-2
D: TRBD1
size: -
V: TRBV27
length: 12
DNA: TGTGCCAGCAGAAACACAGGGGGTGGCTACACCTTC
CDR3: CASRNTGGGYTF

J: TRBJ2-6
D: TRBD2
size: -
V: TRBV10-3
length: 21
DNA: TGTGCCATCAGTGATTGGGCTAGCGGGGGGCGTCGGGTAGCTGGGGCCAACGTCCTGACTTTC
CDR3: CAISDWASGGRRVAGANVLTF

J: TRBJ1-2
D: TRBD1
size: -
V: TRBV15
length: 15
DNA: TGTGCCACCAGCAGAGGGGCGACAGGGGGGAATGGCTACACCTTC
CDR3: CATSRGATGGNGYTF

J: TRBJ2-3
D: -
size: -
V: TRBV9
length: 15
DNA: TGTGCCAGCAGCCAAAGTGAGGGAGCTGCGGGTACGCAGTATTTT
CDR3: CASSQSEGAAGTQYF

J: TRBJ1-5
D: TRBD1
size: -
V: TRBV7-9
length: 14
DNA: TGTGCCAGCAGCCAAGCGACAGGGCATCAGCCCCAGCATTTT
CDR3: CASSQATGHQPQHF

J: TRBJ1-3
D: TRBD1
size: -
V: TRBV10-3
length: 14
DNA: TGTGCCATCAGCCCGGGACAGGGAAAAAACACCATATATTTT
CDR3: CAISPGQGKNTIYF

J: TRBJ2-5
D: TRBD2
size: few
V: TRBV14
length: 17
DNA: TGTGCCAGCAGCCCCTATCATGGACTAGCGATGGGAGAGACCCAGTACTTC
CDR3: CASSPYHGLAMGETQYF

J: TRBJ2-5
D: -
size: -
V: TRBV5-6
length: 15
DNA: TGTGCCAGCAGCTTCGAGGGGGACACTCGGGAGACCCAGTACTTC
CDR3: CASSFEGDTRETQYF

J: TRBJ1-1
D: -
size: -
V: TRBV5-6
length: 17
DNA: TGTGCCAGCAGCTCGGGAAGGGGGTACCGTTTTAGCACTGAAGCTTTCTTT
CDR3: CASSSGRGYRFSTEAFF

J: TRBJ1-5
D: TRBD1
size: -
V: TRBV6-1
length: 17
DNA: TGTGCCAGCAGTGGGGCCTCCGGACAGGGCGGAAATCAGCCCCAGCATTTT
CDR3: CASSGASGQGGNQPQHF

J: TRBJ1-4
D: -
size: -
V: TRBV5-1
length: 15
DNA: TGCGCCAGCAGCTTGGCCGTATCAACTAATGAAAAACTGTTTTTT
CDR3: CASSLAVSTNEKLFF

J: TRBJ1-5
D: -
size: -
V: TRBV10-2
length: 14
DNA: TGCGCCAGCGAGGGGGGGGGAGTTGGGCAGCCCCAGCATTTT
CDR3: CASEGGGVGQPQHF

J: TRBJ2-7
D: -
size: -
V: TRBV18
length: 13
DNA: TGTGCCAGCTCATCGACGGAGAGTTACGAGCAGTACTTC
CDR3: CASSSTESYEQYF

J: TRBJ1-2
D: TRBD1
size: -
V: TRBV5-1
length: 14
DNA: TGCGCCAGCAGCTTGCGGACAGGGAGCTATGGCTACACCTTC
CDR3: CASSLRTGSYGYTF

J: TRBJ1-1
D: -
size: -
V: TRBV5-6
length: 16
DNA: TGTGCCAGCAGCTTGGGGGGCAGGGGTGTGAACACTGAAGCTTTCTTT
CDR3: CASSLGGRGVNTEAFF

J: TRBJ1-1
D: TRBD1
size: -
V: TRBV19
length: 15
DNA: TGTGCCAGTAGTATAGCCGGGACAGGGGGTCCTGAAGCTTTCTTT
CDR3: CASSIAGTGGPEAFF

J: TRBJ2-3
D: -
size: -
V: TRBV19
length: 14
DNA: TGTGCCAGTAGTATATCAGTAAACACAGATACGCAGTATTTT
CDR3: CASSISVNTDTQYF

J: TRBJ1-6
D: -
size: few
V: TRBV4-1
length: 15
DNA: TGCGCCAGCAGCCCTCAGGGACTGGGAAATTCACCCCTCCACTTT
CDR3: CASSPQGLGNSPLHF

J: TRBJ2-7
D: TRBD1
size: -
V: TRBV5-6
length: 14
DNA: TGTGCCAGCAGCCCGGGGACAGGGGATTACGAGCAGTACTTC
CDR3: CASSPGTGDYEQYF

J: TRBJ1-6
D: -
size: -
V: TRBV7-2
length: 16
DNA: TGTGCCAGCAGCCTTTTAACCGGGACAAGTTTTTCACCCCTCCACTTT
CDR3: CASSLLTGTSFSPLHF

J: TRBJ2-1
D: -
size: -
V: TRBV6-1
length: 13
DNA: TGTGCCAGCAGTGAAGCCCCTTATGGGAGGCAGTTCTTC
CDR3: CASSEAPYGRQFF

J: TRBJ2-7
D: -
size: -
V: TRBV2
length: 15
DNA: TGTGCCAGCAGGACTAGTCTGGTTAGCTCCTACGAGCAGTACTTC
CDR3: CASRTSLVSSYEQYF

J: TRBJ2-7
D: TRBD1
size: -
V: TRBV19
length: 14
DNA: TGTGCCAGTAGTTCCCAACAGGGGAGTGGCGAGCAGTACTTC
CDR3: CASSSQQGSGEQYF

J: TRBJ1-2
D: -
size: -
V: TRBV6-5
length: 13
DNA: TGTGCCAGCAGCTCAGGCCCTGGCAATGGCTACACCTTC
CDR3: CASSSGPGNGYTF

J: TRBJ1-5
D: -
size: -
V: TRBV30
length: 13
DNA: TGTGCCTGGAGTGACAGGAACCACGGGCCCCAGCATTTT
CDR3: CAWSDRNHGPQHF

J: TRBJ2-7
D: -
size: -
V: TRBV9
length: 12
DNA: TGTGCCAGCAGCGGCCTTGAGAACGAGCAGTACTTC
CDR3: CASSGLENEQYF

J: TRBJ2-5
D: TRBD2
size: -
V: TRBV30
length: 13
DNA: TGTGCCTTCGGAGCGGGACGCCAAGAGACCCAGTACTTC
CDR3: CAFGAGRQETQYF

J: TRBJ2-2
D: -
size: -
V: TRBV6-5
length: 15
DNA: TGTGCCAGCAGTTACTCTCCCGTGAGCACCGGGGAGCTGTTTTTT
CDR3: CASSYSPVSTGELFF

J: TRBJ2-5
D: TRBD1
size: few
V: TRBV6-6
length: 16
DNA: TGTGCCAGCAGTTACATCCCGGGACAGGGTAGAGAGACCCAGTACTTC
CDR3: CASSYIPGQGRETQYF

J: TRBJ2-2
D: -
size: once
V: TRBV2
length: 13
DNA: TGTGCCAGCAGTGAACGCGTTACCGGGGAGCTGTTTTTT
CDR3: CASSERVTGELFF